This T cell receptor beta chain was sequenced during a study of T cell changes during pregnancy in multiple sclerosis. The method was immunoSEQ multiplex PCR; TCRdb's version includes in-frame clones alone and lacks a portion of them. The sample yields 50,000 or so clones, 92% seen once. V was shortened by 0 bases and J by 0 bases, with 12 bases between the two germline ends. The CDR3 totals 17 residues. Germline V gene sequence: CDR1 LNHNV, CDR2 YYDKDF (reference sequence). The sample was CD4+ T cells from peripheral blood mononuclear cells, taken in the second trimester of pregnancy. The TCR was taken from a female donor with multiple sclerosis, enrolled in a pregnancy study. This sequence joins TRBV15 and TRBJ1-3, with a weak D call TRBD1 (5 bases). This CDR3 is CATSRDHQGYSGNTIYF. The CDR3 nucleotides are TGTGCCACCAGCAGAGATCATCAGGGTTACTCTGGAAACACCATATATTTT.